This T cell receptor (beta chain) was captured in a study of blood T cell repertoires in COVID-19. The CDR3 length is 13 residues. In germline, CDR1 is SGHTS, CDR2 YDEGEE. The germline V and J ends were trimmed by 0 bases and 3 bases, with 4 bases remaining between them. TCRdb's copy holds only in-frame clones and misses some; the assay was immunoSEQ multiplex PCR. The table has more than 85,000 clones, about four fifths seen once; the top ten hold 7.5% to 10%. The V call is TRBV5-8, the J call TRBJ1-5; no definite D call. Sequenced material: peripheral blood. This sequence was found in a woman in her 70s with acute or convalescent COVID-19. The CDR3 DNA sequence: TGTGCCAGCAGCTTGGCTCCCAATCAGCCCCAGCATTTT. The encoded protein is CASSLAPNQPQHF.